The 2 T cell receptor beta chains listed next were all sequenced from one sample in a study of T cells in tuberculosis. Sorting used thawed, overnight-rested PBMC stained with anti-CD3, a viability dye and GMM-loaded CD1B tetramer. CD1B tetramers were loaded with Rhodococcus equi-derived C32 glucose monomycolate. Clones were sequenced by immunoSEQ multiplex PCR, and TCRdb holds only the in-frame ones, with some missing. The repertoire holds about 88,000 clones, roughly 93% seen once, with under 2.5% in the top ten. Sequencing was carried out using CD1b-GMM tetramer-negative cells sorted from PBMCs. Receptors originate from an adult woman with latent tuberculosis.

The CDR3 DNA reads as TGTGCCAGAGGATCGACAGGGCCGAAATCTGGAAACACCATATATTTT. Protein product: CARGSTGPKSGNTIYF. The chain is built from TRBV5-3 and TRBJ1-3; 7 bases map to TRBD1. TRBV5-3 is annotated as an ORF whose role is uncertain. This CDR3 region has 16 residues. V lost 7 bases to trimming and J lost 1 base; unmatched junction nucleotides: 11.

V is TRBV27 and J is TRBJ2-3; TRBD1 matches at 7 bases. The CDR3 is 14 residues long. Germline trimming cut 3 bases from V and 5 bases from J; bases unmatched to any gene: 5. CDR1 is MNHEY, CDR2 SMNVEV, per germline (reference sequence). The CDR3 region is CASSFDRVIDTQYF. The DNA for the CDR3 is TGTGCCAGCAGTTTCGACAGGGTGATAGATACGCAGTATTTT.